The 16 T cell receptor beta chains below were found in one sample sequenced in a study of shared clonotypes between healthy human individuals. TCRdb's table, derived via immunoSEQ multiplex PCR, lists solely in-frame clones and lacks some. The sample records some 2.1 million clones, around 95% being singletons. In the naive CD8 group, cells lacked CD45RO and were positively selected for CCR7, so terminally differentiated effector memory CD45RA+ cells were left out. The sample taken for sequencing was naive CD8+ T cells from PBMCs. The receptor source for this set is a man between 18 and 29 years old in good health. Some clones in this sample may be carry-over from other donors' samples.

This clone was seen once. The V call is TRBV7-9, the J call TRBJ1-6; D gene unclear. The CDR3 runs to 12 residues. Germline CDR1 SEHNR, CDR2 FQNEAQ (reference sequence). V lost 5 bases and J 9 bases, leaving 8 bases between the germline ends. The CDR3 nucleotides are TGTGCCAGCAGCGCATCGGGTTCACCCCTCCACTTT. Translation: CASSASGSPLHF. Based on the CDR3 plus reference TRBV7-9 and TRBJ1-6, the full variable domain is DTGVSQNPRHKITKRGQNVTFRCDPISEHNRLYWYRQTLGQGPEFLTYFQNEAQLEKSRLLSDRFSAERPKGSFSTLEIQRTEQGDSAMYLCASSASGSPLHFGNGTRLTVT.

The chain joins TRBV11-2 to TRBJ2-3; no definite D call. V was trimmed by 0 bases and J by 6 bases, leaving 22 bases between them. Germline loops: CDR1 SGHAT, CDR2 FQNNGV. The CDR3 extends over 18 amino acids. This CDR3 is CASSLDFRTGLFLDTQYF. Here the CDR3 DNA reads TGTGCCAGCAGCTTAGATTTTAGGACGGGCTTATTCCTCGATACGCAGTATTTT. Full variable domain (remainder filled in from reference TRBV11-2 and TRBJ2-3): EAGVAQSPRYKIIEKRQSVAFWCNPISGHATLYWYQQILGQGPKLLIQFQNNGVVDDSQLPKDRFSAERLKGVDSTLKIQPAKLEDSAVYLCASSLDFRTGLFLDTQYFGPGTRLTVL.

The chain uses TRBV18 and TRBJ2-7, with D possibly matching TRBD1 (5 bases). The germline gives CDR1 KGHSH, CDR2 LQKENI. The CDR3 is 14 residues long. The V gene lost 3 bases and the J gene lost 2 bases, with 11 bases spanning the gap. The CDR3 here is CASSPLDTTYEQYF. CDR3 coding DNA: TGTGCCAGCTCACCCTTGGACACAACCTACGAGCAGTACTTC. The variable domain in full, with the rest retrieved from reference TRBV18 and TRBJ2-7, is NAGVMQNPRHLVRRRGQEARLRCSPMKGHSHVYWYRQLPEEGLKFMVYLQKENIIDESGMPKERFSAEFPKEGPSILRIQQVVRGDSAAYFCASSPLDTTYEQYFGPGTRLTVT.

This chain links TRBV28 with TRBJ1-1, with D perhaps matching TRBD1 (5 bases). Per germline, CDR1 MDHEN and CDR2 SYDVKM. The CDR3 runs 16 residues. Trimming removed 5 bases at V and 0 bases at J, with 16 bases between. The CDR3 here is CASSIRGGRMNTEAFF. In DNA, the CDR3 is TGTGCCAGCAGTATCCGGGGGGGACGAATGAACACTGAAGCTTTCTTT.

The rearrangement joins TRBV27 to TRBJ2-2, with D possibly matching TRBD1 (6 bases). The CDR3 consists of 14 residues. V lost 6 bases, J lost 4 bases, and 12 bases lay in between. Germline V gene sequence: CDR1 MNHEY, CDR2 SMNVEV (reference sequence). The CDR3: CASRTLGGTGELFF. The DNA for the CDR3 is TGTGCCAGCAGGACACTAGGGGGCACCGGGGAGCTGTTTTTT.

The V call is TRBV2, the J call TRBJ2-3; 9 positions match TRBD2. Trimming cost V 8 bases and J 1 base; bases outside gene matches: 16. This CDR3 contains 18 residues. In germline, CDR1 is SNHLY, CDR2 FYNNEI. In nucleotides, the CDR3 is TGTGCCAGCTTTCTAACTAGCGGGTCTGGTAAACGCACAGATACGCAGTATTTT. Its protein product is CASFLTSGSGKRTDTQYF.

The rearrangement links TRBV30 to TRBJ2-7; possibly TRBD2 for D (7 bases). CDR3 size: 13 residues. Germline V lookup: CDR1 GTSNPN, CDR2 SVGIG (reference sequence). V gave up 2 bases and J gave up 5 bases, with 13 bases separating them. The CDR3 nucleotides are TGTGCCTGGAGTTTGGGGGGGGCACACGAGCAGTACTTC. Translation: CAWSLGGAHEQYF. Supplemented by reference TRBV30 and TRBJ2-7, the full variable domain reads SQTIHQWPATLVQPVGSPLSLECTVEGTSNPNLYWYRQAAGRGLQLLFYSVGIGQISSEVPQNLSASRPQDRQFILSSKKLLLSDSGFYLCAWSLGGAHEQYFGPGTRLTVT.

The CDR3 loop is CASSHQGYGTEAFF. CDR3 nucleotides: TGTGCCAGCAGTCACCAGGGTTATGGCACTGAAGCTTTCTTT. The chain carries TRBV28 and TRBJ1-1; the D gene is possibly TRBD1 (5 bases). The V gene lost 5 bases and the J gene lost 4 bases, with 14 bases spanning the gap. Looked up from germline, CDR1 is MDHEN and CDR2 is SYDVKM. The CDR3 totals 14 residues.

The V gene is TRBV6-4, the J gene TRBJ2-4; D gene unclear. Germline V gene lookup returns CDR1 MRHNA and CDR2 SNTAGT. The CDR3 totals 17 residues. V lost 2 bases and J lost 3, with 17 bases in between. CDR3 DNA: TGTGCCAGCAGTGACCGACCCGGAATTACGGGCAAAAACATTCAGTACTTC. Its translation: CASSDRPGITGKNIQYF.

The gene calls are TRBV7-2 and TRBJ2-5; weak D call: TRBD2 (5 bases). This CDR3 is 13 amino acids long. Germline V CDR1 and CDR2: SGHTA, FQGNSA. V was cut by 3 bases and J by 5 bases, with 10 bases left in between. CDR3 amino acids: CASSFLGGETQYF. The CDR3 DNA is TGTGCCAGCAGCTTTTTGGGCGGGGAGACCCAGTACTTC.

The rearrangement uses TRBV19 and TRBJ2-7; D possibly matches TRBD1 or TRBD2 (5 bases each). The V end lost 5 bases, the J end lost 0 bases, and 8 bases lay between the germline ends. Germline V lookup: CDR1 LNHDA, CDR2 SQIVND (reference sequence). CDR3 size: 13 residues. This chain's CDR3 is CASSDGGSYEQYF. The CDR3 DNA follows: TGTGCCAGTAGTGATGGGGGCTCCTACGAGCAGTACTTC.

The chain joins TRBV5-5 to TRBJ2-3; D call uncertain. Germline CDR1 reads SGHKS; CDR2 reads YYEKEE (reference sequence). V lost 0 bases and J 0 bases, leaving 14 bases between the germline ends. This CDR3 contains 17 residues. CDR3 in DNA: TGTGCCAGCAGCTTGGTTATTGGATTATCTAGCACAGATACGCAGTATTTT. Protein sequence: CASSLVIGLSSTDTQYF.

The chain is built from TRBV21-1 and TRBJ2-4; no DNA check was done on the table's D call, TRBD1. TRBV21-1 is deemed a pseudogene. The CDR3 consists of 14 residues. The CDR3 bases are TGTGCCAGCACCCCAGGACAGTCCAGATGCATTCAGTACTTC. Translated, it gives CASTPGQSRCIQYF.

The CDR3 nucleotides are TGTGCCAGCAGCCCAATAGGGGGGAATTCCTACGAGCAGTACTTC. Its translation is CASSPIGGNSYEQYF. The genes are TRBV5-6 and TRBJ2-7; D may match TRBD1 or TRBD2 (6 bases each). CDR3 length equals 15 residues. The V and J ends lost 4 bases and 1 base respectively, with 15 bases between them. Germline CDR1 and CDR2: SGHDT and YYEEEE. The full variable domain, completed using reference TRBV5-6 and TRBJ2-7, is DAGVTQSPTHLIKTRGQQVTLRCSPKSGHDTVSWYQQALGQGPQFIFQYYEEEERQRGNFPDRFSGHQFPNYSSELNVNALLLGDSALYLCASSPIGGNSYEQYFGPGTRLTVT.

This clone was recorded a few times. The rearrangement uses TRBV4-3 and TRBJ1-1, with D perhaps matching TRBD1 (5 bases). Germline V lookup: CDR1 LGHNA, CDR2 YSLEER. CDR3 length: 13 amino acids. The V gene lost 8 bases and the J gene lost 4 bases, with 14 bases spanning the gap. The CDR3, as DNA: TGCGCCAGCGGGGACTCCTCCGGCACTGAAGCTTTCTTT. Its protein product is CASGDSSGTEAFF.

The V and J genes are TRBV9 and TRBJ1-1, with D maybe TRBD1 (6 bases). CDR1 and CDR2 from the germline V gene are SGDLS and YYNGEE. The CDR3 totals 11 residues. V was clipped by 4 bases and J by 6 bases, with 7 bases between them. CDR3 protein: CASSRGPEAFF. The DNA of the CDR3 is TGTGCCAGCAGCCGGGGGCCTGAAGCTTTCTTT.